These T cell receptor beta chains were read from a single sample in a study of blood T cells in healthy people across ages. Via MiXCR, TCRdb re-called the 5' RACE reads, giving one row per CDR3 protein. This sample has roughly 1.9 million distinct CDR3 sequences, with more than 35% found just once. The sample was blood. The receptors originated from a human donor in good health. Both conserved end residues are part of each CDR3. D genes are given only for firm matches. Expanded clones get a size class; other rows say once, few or many, or leave the size out.

abundance | j_gene | v_gene | d_gene | CDR3nt | CDR3aa
NA | TRBJ2-2 | TRBV4-3 | NA | TGCGCCAGCAGAGCACAGGAGTACACCGGGGAGCTGTTTTTT | CASRAQEYTGELFF
NA | TRBJ2-7 | TRBV10-3 | NA | TGTGCCATCAGTGAGGGGGAACAGCCCTACGAGCAGTACTTC | CAISEGEQPYEQYF
NA | TRBJ2-3 | TRBV24-1 | NA | TGTGCCACCAGTGATTTAAGGGACCAAGGGGATACGCAGTATTTT | CATSDLRDQGDTQYF
NA | TRBJ1-5 | TRBV24-1 | TRBD1 | TGTGCCACCAGTGATTCGGGACAGGGTGGCAATCAGCCCCAGCATTTT | CATSDSGQGGNQPQHF
NA | TRBJ1-5 | TRBV29-1 | TRBD1 | TGCAGCGTTGAAGGGACAGGGAGCAATCAGCCCCAGCATTTT | CSVEGTGSNQPQHF
few | TRBJ1-2 | TRBV4-1 | NA | TGCGCCAGCAGCCATCGGGAAAGGGGATACGGCTACACCTTC | CASSHRERGYGYTF
NA | TRBJ1-3 | TRBV2 | NA | TGTGCCAGCAGTGATCGGAAGGAGGGGAGAAACACCATATATTTT | CASSDRKEGRNTIYF
NA | TRBJ2-5 | TRBV15 | NA | TGTGCCACCAGCAGAGCAAGGGTGCACCAAGAGACCCAGTACTTC | CATSRARVHQETQYF
NA | TRBJ2-5 | TRBV20-1 | NA | TGCAGTGCCCATGAAGGGCCGCCAGATTTCCAAGAGACCCAGTACTTC | CSAHEGPPDFQETQYF
NA | TRBJ1-2 | TRBV13 | NA | TGTGCCAGCAGCACCAGGACAGACGCCTATGGCTACACCTTC | CASSTRTDAYGYTF
NA | TRBJ2-3 | TRBV24-1 | TRBD2 | TGTGCCACCAGAGGCCGAGCGGGGGTGGCAGATACGCAGTATTTT | CATRGRAGVADTQYF
few | TRBJ2-1 | TRBV5-1 | TRBD2 | TGCGCCAGCCACAGATTCCCCGCGGGGGAGTCCTACAATGAGCAGTTCTTC | CASHRFPAGESYNEQFF
few | TRBJ2-1 | TRBV27 | NA | TGTGCCAGCAGCGGACGGTACAATGAGCAGTTCTTC | CASSGRYNEQFF
few | TRBJ2-7 | TRBV3-1 | NA | TGTGCCAGCAGCCAAGGGGACCCCTACGAGCAGTACTTC | CASSQGDPYEQYF
few | TRBJ1-2 | TRBV7-2 | NA | TGTGCCAGCAGCTTAGCCTACAGGCTTTATGGCTACACCTTC | CASSLAYRLYGYTF
few | TRBJ2-1 | TRBV6-5 | NA | TGTGCCAGCATGGAAGGCCCCACCTACAATGAGCAGTTCTTC | CASMEGPTYNEQFF
NA | TRBJ2-1 | TRBV7-9 | TRBD2 | TGTGCCAGCAGCTTTTCGGTGCTAGCGGGGGGCGTTAATGAGCAGTTCTTC | CASSFSVLAGGVNEQFF
NA | TRBJ1-6 | TRBV6-2/TRBV6-3 | NA | TGTGCCTCCCAGGATTTGCTTAATTCACCCCTCCACTTT | CASQDLLNSPLHF
NA | TRBJ1-1 | TRBV5-1 | NA | TGCGCCAGCAGCTTGGGCAGTGGGAGGATTGAAGCTTTCTTT | CASSLGSGRIEAFF
NA | TRBJ1-5 | TRBV20-1 | NA | TGCAGTGCTAGAGTCAAGGAGTTTGCAAATCAGCCCCAGCATTTT | CSARVKEFANQPQHF
NA | TRBJ1-5 | TRBV20-1 | TRBD1 | TGCAGTGCTAGAGACCACAGGGGAGATCAGCCCCAGCATTTT | CSARDHRGDQPQHF
NA | TRBJ2-7 | TRBV20-1 | NA | TGCAGTGCCCCCCACACCAAGGCTATTTACGAGCAGTACTTC | CSAPHTKAIYEQYF
NA | TRBJ1-2 | TRBV20-1 | TRBD1 | TGCAGTGCTAGAGATAGTACAGGGGGTGGCTATGGCTACACCTTC | CSARDSTGGGYGYTF
NA | TRBJ2-1 | TRBV5-1 | TRBD2 | TGCGTCAGCACGGAAGCGGGGGGGTACAATGAGCAGTTCTTC | CVSTEAGGYNEQFF
NA | TRBJ2-1 | TRBV2 | TRBD2 | TGTGCCAGCCCGAGGTGGGGGGGAGTGAATGAGCAGTTCTTC | CASPRWGGVNEQFF
NA | TRBJ2-7 | TRBV6-4 | NA | TGTGCCAGCAGTTCTGGCATTGCGGGGATCGACGAGCAGTACTTC | CASSSGIAGIDEQYF
few | TRBJ1-2 | TRBV24-1 | TRBD1 | TGTGCCACCAGGGACAGGGCTACGGATGGCTACACCTTC | CATRDRATDGYTF
few | TRBJ2-1 | TRBV5-6 | NA | TGTGCCAGCAGCTGGGGGACGGACGAGCTGTTCTTC | CASSWGTDELFF
NA | TRBJ1-2 | TRBV4-3 | NA | TGCGCCAGCAGCCCCTCGCGGATTATCGGGTACGGCTATGGCTACACCTTC | CASSPSRIIGYGYGYTF